The rows below give T cell receptor beta chains drawn from one sample of a study of control samples from healthy donors and cancer patients. The table came from immunoSEQ multiplex PCR; TCRdb's copy has only in-frame clones and leaves some out. The sample has 130,000 or so clones; under 95% are singletons. Sequencing was carried out using blood. All receptors come from a man between 18 and 35 years old in good health. Both conserved end residues are part of each CDR3. The D gene is left open where the match is weak. For some rows the clone size is stated as once, few or many, or as a class when expanded; others skip it.

j_gene: TRBJ1-5
d_gene: -
len: 17
abundance: -
v_gene: TRBV19
CDR3aa: CASSYRPGQGPNQPQHF
CDR3nt: TGTGCCAGTAGTTATAGGCCGGGGCAGGGGCCCAATCAGCCCCAGCATTTT

j_gene: TRBJ1-5
d_gene: -
len: 13
abundance: -
v_gene: TRBV5-1
CDR3aa: CASSLDTDQPQHF
CDR3nt: TGCGCCAGCAGCTTGGACACGGACCAGCCCCAGCATTTT

j_gene: TRBJ2-7
d_gene: TRBD2
len: 16
abundance: few
v_gene: TRBV5-1
CDR3aa: CASSLYSGGPDYEQYF
CDR3nt: TGCGCCAGCAGCTTGTATAGCGGGGGGCCTGACTACGAGCAGTACTTC

j_gene: TRBJ2-7
d_gene: -
len: 11
abundance: once
v_gene: TRBV20-1
CDR3aa: CSARTTYEQYF
CDR3nt: TGCAGTGCCAGGACTACCTACGAGCAGTACTTC

j_gene: TRBJ1-2
d_gene: -
len: 13
abundance: -
v_gene: TRBV27
CDR3aa: CASSFGPLYGYTF
CDR3nt: TGTGCCAGCAGTTTTGGACCGTTGTATGGCTACACCTTC

j_gene: TRBJ1-5
d_gene: TRBD1
len: 18
abundance: -
v_gene: TRBV4-1
CDR3aa: CASSPQDRALYSNQPQHF
CDR3nt: TGCGCCAGCAGCCCACAGGACAGGGCGCTGTATAGCAATCAGCCCCAGCATTTT

j_gene: TRBJ1-2
d_gene: -
len: 10
abundance: -
v_gene: TRBV20-1
CDR3aa: CSATGYGYTF
CDR3nt: TGCAGTGCTACAGGGTATGGCTACACCTTC

j_gene: TRBJ1-5
d_gene: -
len: 14
abundance: -
v_gene: TRBV19
CDR3aa: CASSIRDSNQPQHF
CDR3nt: TGTGCCAGTAGTATACGTGATAGCAATCAGCCCCAGCATTTT

j_gene: TRBJ1-1
d_gene: TRBD1
len: 12
abundance: -
v_gene: TRBV28
CDR3aa: CASSVGQIMAFF
CDR3nt: TGTGCCAGCAGTGTGGGACAGATTATGGCTTTCTTT

j_gene: TRBJ1-1
d_gene: -
len: 15
abundance: once
v_gene: TRBV19
CDR3aa: CASKQEDRLNTEAFF
CDR3nt: TGTGCCAGTAAGCAGGAAGACAGATTGAACACTGAAGCTTTCTTT

j_gene: TRBJ1-4
d_gene: -
len: 17
abundance: -
v_gene: TRBV9
CDR3aa: CASSPHGREGESEKLFF
CDR3nt: TGTGCCAGCAGCCCCCACGGACGAGAGGGAGAGTCTGAAAAACTGTTTTTT

j_gene: TRBJ1-2
d_gene: TRBD1
len: 12
abundance: -
v_gene: TRBV12-3/TRBV12-4
CDR3aa: CASSTGAVGYTF
CDR3nt: TGTGCCAGCAGTACAGGGGCGGTTGGCTACACCTTC

j_gene: TRBJ1-2
d_gene: -
len: 15
abundance: -
v_gene: TRBV18
CDR3aa: CASSPQEGGRYGYTF
CDR3nt: TGTGCCAGCTCACCACAAGAGGGTGGACGCTATGGCTACACCTTC

j_gene: TRBJ2-3
d_gene: -
len: 15
abundance: -
v_gene: TRBV3-1/TRBV3-2
CDR3aa: CASSAPHQLTDTQYF
CDR3nt: TGTGCCAGCAGCGCGCCCCACCAACTCACAGATACGCAGTATTTT

j_gene: TRBJ1-1
d_gene: -
len: 15
abundance: -
v_gene: TRBV2
CDR3aa: CASTADATFRTEAFF
CDR3nt: TGTGCCAGCACCGCGGACGCAACTTTTCGCACTGAAGCTTTCTTT

j_gene: TRBJ1-5
d_gene: -
len: 14
abundance: -
v_gene: TRBV18
CDR3aa: CASSPPGGIQPQHF
CDR3nt: TGTGCCAGCTCACCACCGGGGGGGATTCAGCCCCAGCATTTT

j_gene: TRBJ2-7
d_gene: -
len: 16
abundance: -
v_gene: TRBV6-6
CDR3aa: CASSYSAGAKSHEQYF
CDR3nt: TGTGCCAGCAGTTACTCGGCGGGGGCCAAATCCCACGAGCAGTACTTC

j_gene: TRBJ1-6
d_gene: -
len: 14
abundance: -
v_gene: TRBV5-1
CDR3aa: CASSPPAEGSPLHF
CDR3nt: TGCGCCAGCAGCCCTCCGGCGGAGGGTTCACCCCTCCACTTT

j_gene: TRBJ2-1
d_gene: TRBD2
len: 16
abundance: -
v_gene: TRBV7-9
CDR3aa: CASSSGLAGTYNEQFF
CDR3nt: TGTGCCAGCAGCTCGGGACTAGCGGGTACCTACAATGAGCAGTTCTTC

j_gene: TRBJ1-1
d_gene: -
len: 11
abundance: -
v_gene: TRBV20-1
CDR3aa: CSARVVAEAFF
CDR3nt: TGCAGTGCTAGAGTGGTCGCTGAAGCTTTCTTT

j_gene: TRBJ2-1
d_gene: TRBD2
len: 20
abundance: -
v_gene: TRBV4-1
CDR3aa: CASSQDSISGGSRSYNEQFF
CDR3nt: TGCGCCAGCAGCCAAGATTCAATTAGCGGGGGGTCAAGATCCTACAATGAGCAGTTCTTC

j_gene: TRBJ1-4
d_gene: TRBD1
len: 14
abundance: -
v_gene: TRBV4-3
CDR3aa: CASSRDRVGEKLFF
CDR3nt: TGCGCCAGCAGCCGAGACAGGGTTGGAGAAAAACTGTTTTTT